This passage covers 30 T cell receptor beta chains from one sample sequenced in a study of blood T cell repertoires in COVID-19. Sequenced by immunoSEQ multiplex PCR; TCRdb stores in-frame clones only, minus some. The sample records approximately 670,000 clones, 80% to 90% being singletons. Material: peripheral blood. The receptor set was obtained from a woman younger than 30 with acute or convalescent COVID-19.

The chain couples TRBV9 to TRBJ2-1; TRBD2 matches 15 bases. V lost 3 bases to trimming and J lost 10 bases; unmatched junction nucleotides: 14. Germline V gene data show CDR1 as SGDLS and CDR2 as YYNGEE. This CDR3 spans 18 amino acids. CDR3 loop: CASSAVYRTSGGAGEQFF. In DNA, the CDR3 is TGTGCCAGCAGCGCGGTGTATCGGACTAGCGGGGGGGCAGGCGAGCAGTTCTTC.

The chain employs TRBV7-9 and TRBJ1-6; D is unclear. Trimming cost V 6 bases and J 6 bases, with 6 bases left between them. The CDR3 covers 12 residues. Germline values: CDR1 SEHNR, CDR2 FQNEAQ (reference sequence). This chain's CDR3 is CASSVGNSPLHF. DNA of the CDR3: TGTGCCAGCAGTGTCGGTAATTCACCCCTCCACTTT. The full variable domain, in which reference TRBV7-9 and TRBJ1-6 provide the parts outside the CDR3, is DTGVSQNPRHKITKRGQNVTFRCDPISEHNRLYWYRQTLGQGPEFLTYFQNEAQLEKSRLLSDRFSAERPKGSFSTLEIQRTEQGDSAMYLCASSVGNSPLHFGNGTRLTVT.

This clone was seen a single time. The rearrangement uses TRBV9 and TRBJ2-7; 7 bases map to TRBD2. CDR3 size: 16 residues. J lost 5 bases, V lost 4 bases, and 15 bases had no gene match. Germline V CDR1 and CDR2: SGDLS, YYNGEE. In DNA form, the CDR3 reads TGTGCCAGCAGCTCCCGCGGGGGTTTCAGGGTGGACGAGCAGTACTTC. It is translated as CASSSRGGFRVDEQYF. Full variable domain (missing parts from reference TRBV9 and TRBJ2-7): DSGVTQTPKHLITATGQRVTLRCSPRSGDLSVYWYQQSLDQGLQFLIQYYNGEERAKGNILERFSAQQFPDLHSELNLSSLELGDSALYFCASSSRGGFRVDEQYFGPGTRLTVT.

V and J are TRBV11-2 and TRBJ2-3; 8 nucleotides agree with TRBD2. V shed 4 bases and J 10 bases; nucleotides not matched to a gene: 22. Looked up from germline, CDR1 is SGHAT and CDR2 is FQNNGV. This CDR3 contains 18 residues. As DNA, the CDR3 is TGTGCCAGCAGCTCCCGCGCCAGGACTAGCATAAACCGAGTAGCGCAGTATTTT. This translates into CASSSRARTSINRVAQYF. The variable domain in full, completed from reference TRBV11-2 and TRBJ2-3, reads EAGVAQSPRYKIIEKRQSVAFWCNPISGHATLYWYQQILGQGPKLLIQFQNNGVVDDSQLPKDRFSAERLKGVDSTLKIQPAKLEDSAVYLCASSSRARTSINRVAQYFGPGTRLTVL.

The chain combines TRBV6-5 with TRBJ2-7, with 9 bases that match TRBD1. Looked up from germline, CDR1 is MNHEY and CDR2 is SVGAGI. V trimming: 2 bases; J trimming: 2 bases; junction bases outside the gene matches: 4. The CDR3 is made up of 15 amino acids. This CDR3 reads CASSYPWDRAYEQYF. In DNA form, the CDR3 reads TGTGCCAGCAGTTACCCATGGGACAGGGCCTACGAGCAGTACTTC.

J is TRBJ2-7 and V is TRBV19; 11 nucleotides line up with TRBD1. This CDR3 is built from 13 residues. V dropped 8 bases and J dropped 3; count of bases not matched to a gene: 3. Per the germline V gene, CDR1 is LNHDA and CDR2 is SQIVND (reference sequence). CDR3 sequence: CASSGTGGYEQYF. The CDR3 nucleotides are TGTGCCAGTTCCGGGACAGGGGGCTACGAGCAGTACTTC. Full variable domain (remainder filled in from reference TRBV19 and TRBJ2-7): DGGITQSPKYLFRKEGQNVTLSCEQNLNHDAMYWYRQDPGQGLRLIYYSQIVNDFQKGDIAEGYSVSREKKESFPLTVTSAQKNPTAFYLCASSGTGGYEQYFGPGTRLTVT.

The chain combines TRBV30 with TRBJ1-1; no reliable D call. V was clipped by 1 base and J by 1 base, with 4 bases between them. In germline, CDR1 is GTSNPN, CDR2 SVGIG (reference sequence). The CDR3 covers 12 residues. The CDR3 is CAWSGANTEAFF. The CDR3 region has the DNA TGTGCCTGGAGTGGGGCGAACACTGAAGCTTTCTTT.

The genes are TRBV28 and TRBJ1-2, with D maybe TRBD1 (6 bases). Trimming removed 3 bases at V and 7 bases at J, with 12 bases between. CDR1 and CDR2 (germline): MDHEN, SYDVKM. This CDR3 comprises 13 residues. CDR3 nucleotide sequence: TGTGCCAGCAGTTTGGGGCAGGGGCCTGGCTACACCTTC. Amino acid sequence: CASSLGQGPGYTF.

This clone has a single count. This rearrangement joins TRBV15 to TRBJ2-2, with D perhaps TRBD1 (5 bases). The CDR3 totals 16 residues. Deletions cut 7 bases from V and 6 bases from J, with 21 bases between. The germline V gene has CDR1 LNHNV and CDR2 YYDKDF (reference sequence). CDR3 coding DNA: TGTGCCACCACCATTTCCCCCACAGGAAGGTCCGGGGAGCTGTTTTTT. Translated: CATTISPTGRSGELFF.

CDR3 coding DNA: TGTGCCAGTAGTAGCCAAACTCCCAAGAGCTCCTACGAGCAGTACTTC. It translates to CASSSQTPKSSYEQYF. The chain recombines TRBV19 with TRBJ2-7; no firm D call. Germline CDR1 is LNHDA and CDR2 is SQIVND (reference sequence). The length of the CDR3 is 16 residues. V gave up 4 bases and J gave up 0 bases, with 16 bases separating them.

V is TRBV4-1 and J is TRBJ1-2; D call uncertain. The CDR3 contains 15 residues. The V and J ends lost 3 bases and 6 bases respectively, with 17 bases between them. CDR1 and CDR2 (germline): MGHRA, YSYEKL. This CDR3 reads CASSHGPPPGDGYTF. CDR3 DNA sequence: TGCGCCAGCAGCCATGGCCCCCCTCCGGGAGATGGCTACACCTTC.

The rearrangement joins TRBV5-1 to TRBJ1-2; D is ambiguous. V lost 4 bases, J lost 3 bases, and 13 bases lay in between. Germline CDR1 and CDR2: SGHRS and YFSETQ. The CDR3 totals 14 residues. The CDR3 here is CASSPLGGDYGYTF. In nucleotides, the CDR3 is TGCGCCAGCAGCCCCTTGGGCGGGGACTATGGCTACACCTTC.

This clone has a single count. This chain links TRBV24-1 with TRBJ1-1; no clear D. Germline V CDR1 and CDR2: KGHDR, SFDVKD. This CDR3 has 13 amino acids. V lost 5 bases and J 6 bases, leaving 12 bases between the germline ends. Written as DNA, the CDR3 is TGTGCCACCAGTGCAATCGGGTCGCCTGAAGCTTTCTTT. It specifies CATSAIGSPEAFF.

This clone was seen at least ten times. The gene calls are TRBV7-3 and TRBJ2-1; 14 bases align to TRBD2. J was trimmed by 10 bases and V by 3 bases; bases with no gene match: 8. This CDR3 has 16 amino acids. Germline V gene sequence: CDR1 SGHTA, CDR2 FQGTGA. The CDR3 here is CASSFSTGLAGEEQFF. DNA of the CDR3: TGTGCCAGCAGCTTTAGTACGGGACTAGCGGGGGAGGAGCAGTTCTTC.

In DNA, the CDR3 is TGTGCCAGCAGCCAAGAACTTAACTATGGCTACACCTTC. It specifies CASSQELNYGYTF. The chain carries TRBV3-1 (or the pseudogene TRBV3-2) and TRBJ1-2; D not certain. Germline V gene data show CDR1 as LGHDT and CDR2 as YNNKEL (reference sequence). The CDR3 totals 13 residues. The ends were cut back, 0 bases at V and 1 base at J, with 3 bases in the middle.

Here the CDR3 DNA reads TGTGCCGGGGGACCGGGACAGGCCCTACCTGGAAACACCATATATTTT. This translates into CAGGPGQALPGNTIYF. The chain uses TRBV19 and TRBJ1-3; 8 bases agree with TRBD1. V shed 11 bases and J 2 bases; nucleotides not matched to a gene: 14. The CDR3 spans 16 residues. The germline gives CDR1 LNHDA, CDR2 SQIVND (reference sequence). Full variable domain (remainder filled in from reference TRBV19 and TRBJ1-3): DGGITQSPKYLFRKEGQNVTLSCEQNLNHDAMYWYRQDPGQGLRLIYYSQIVNDFQKGDIAEGYSVSREKKESFPLTVTSAQKNPTAFYLCAGGPGQALPGNTIYFGEGSWLTVV.

This CDR3 reads CASPGHGSTEAFF. In DNA form, the CDR3 reads TGTGCCAGCCCTGGGCACGGTTCCACTGAAGCTTTCTTT. The chain uses TRBV12-3 or TRBV12-4 and TRBJ1-1; D unresolved. The V gene lost 8 bases and the J gene lost 4 bases, with 14 bases spanning the gap. This CDR3 is built from 13 residues.

The V gene is TRBV7-2, the J gene TRBJ1-1; TRBD1 aligns across 7 bases. Germline V gives CDR1 SGHTA, CDR2 FQGNSA. Trimming cost V 1 base and J 4 bases; bases outside gene matches: 6. The CDR3 has 15 residues. This chain's CDR3 is CASSLVAGGSTEAFF. As DNA, the CDR3 is TGTGCCAGCAGCTTAGTGGCAGGGGGTAGCACTGAAGCTTTCTTT.

The chain couples TRBV9 to TRBJ2-5, with D perhaps matching TRBD2 (6 bases). Germline values: CDR1 SGDLS, CDR2 YYNGEE. The CDR3 runs 15 residues. Trimming left V 0 bases short and J 2 bases short, with 11 bases between. The CDR3 nucleotides are TGTGCCAGCAGCGTAGCAGGTAGCGGACAAGAGACCCAGTACTTC. Translation gives CASSVAGSGQETQYF.

This rearrangement joins TRBV2 to TRBJ2-3; perhaps TRBD2 as D (5 bases). Germline-derived CDR1 and CDR2 are SNHLY and FYNNEI. The CDR3 loop spans 13 amino acids. Trimming cost V 6 bases and J 5 bases, with 12 bases left between them. The CDR3 nucleotides are TGTGCCAGCAGCCCCCAACGGGGAGATACGCAGTATTTT. This gives the protein CASSPQRGDTQYF.

The rearrangement uses TRBV9 and TRBJ2-1; TRBD1 agrees at 8 bases. V shed 0 bases and J 8 bases; nucleotides not matched to a gene: 10. CDR1 and CDR2 (germline): SGDLS, YYNGEE. The CDR3 is 16 residues long. The CDR3 here is CASSVETTGGIDEQFF. In DNA form, the CDR3 reads TGTGCCAGCAGCGTAGAAACAACAGGGGGAATCGATGAGCAGTTCTTC.

The V and J genes are TRBV2 and TRBJ1-5, with 8 nucleotides matching TRBD1. V lost 4 bases to trimming and J lost 0 bases; unmatched junction nucleotides: 8. CDR3 length: 17 residues. Looked up from germline, CDR1 is SNHLY and CDR2 is FYNNEI. CDR3 DNA: TGTGCCAGCAGTGGACTGGACAGGGTTGGTAGCAATCAGCCCCAGCATTTT. Amino acids: CASSGLDRVGSNQPQHF.

The chain links TRBV9 to TRBJ2-3; TRBD2 aligns across 10 bases. The CDR3 contains 17 residues. Germline CDR1 is SGDLS and CDR2 is YYNGEE. Trimming at V came to 0 bases and at J to 1 base, leaving 5 bases not matched to a gene. The CDR3 nucleotides are TGTGCCAGCAGCGTAGAAGCGGGGGGGCCCGGCACAGATACGCAGTATTTT. Translation gives CASSVEAGGPGTDTQYF. Full variable domain (missing parts from reference TRBV9 and TRBJ2-3): DSGVTQTPKHLITATGQRVTLRCSPRSGDLSVYWYQQSLDQGLQFLIQYYNGEERAKGNILERFSAQQFPDLHSELNLSSLELGDSALYFCASSVEAGGPGTDTQYFGPGTRLTVL.

V usage is TRBV11-2 and J usage is TRBJ1-3; 7 positions agree with TRBD1. Germline V gene sequence: CDR1 SGHAT, CDR2 FQNNGV. V trimming: 0 bases; J trimming: 1 base; junction bases outside the gene matches: 6. The CDR3 contains 17 residues. The CDR3 DNA reads as TGTGCCAGCAGCTTAGAGGGAACGACAGGGTCTGGAAACACCATATATTTT. This gives the protein CASSLEGTTGSGNTIYF.

J is TRBJ1-2 and V is TRBV4-1; D possibly corresponds to TRBD1 (5 bases). The CDR3 is made up of 19 amino acids. The V and J ends lost 0 bases and 4 bases respectively, with 24 bases between them. The germline V gene has CDR1 MGHRA and CDR2 YSYEKL. DNA of the CDR3: TGCGCCAGCAGCCAAGATACTGGAACAGGCATATTGAGAGTCTATGGCTACACCTTC. Protein product: CASSQDTGTGILRVYGYTF.

This clone appeared once. V gene TRBV27 combines with J gene TRBJ2-7; TRBD1 matches 8 bases. J was trimmed by 1 base and V by 4 bases; bases with no gene match: 3. Germline V gives CDR1 MNHEY, CDR2 SMNVEV (reference sequence). CDR3 length: 14 residues. CDR3 bases: TGTGCCAGCAGTTCGGACAGGGTTTCCTACGAGCAGTACTTC. Its protein product is CASSSDRVSYEQYF.

This chain links TRBV7-9 with TRBJ1-2, with 10 bases matching TRBD1. The CDR3 covers 14 residues. With V trimmed by 1 base and J by 6 bases, 2 bases remained unmatched. Germline loops: CDR1 SEHNR, CDR2 FQNEAQ (reference sequence). CDR3 in DNA: TGTGCCAGCAGCTTAGAAGGACAGGGGGATGGCTACACCTTC. Translated: CASSLEGQGDGYTF.

This chain links TRBV28 with TRBJ1-1; D unclear. CDR1 MDHEN and CDR2 SYDVKM come from the germline V gene. CDR3 length: 12 residues. V was cut by 8 bases and J by 6 bases, with 13 bases left in between. The CDR3 loop is CASGNYLSEAFF. The CDR3 DNA reads TGTGCCAGCGGCAACTACCTCTCTGAAGCTTTCTTT.

The rearrangement links TRBV7-8 to TRBJ2-7, with TRBD1 identical over 9 bases. CDR1 and CDR2 (germline): SGHVS, FQNEAQ. With 6 bases clipped from V and 2 bases from J, the junction kept 5 bases outside the gene matches. There are 14 residues in the CDR3. The DNA for the CDR3 is TGTGCCAGCAGTAGGACAGGGGCGACCTACGAGCAGTACTTC. As protein: CASSRTGATYEQYF.

On this clone: The sample has other DNA sequences that encode this CDR3 too. V is TRBV5-1 and J is TRBJ1-4; a possible D gene is TRBD1 (5 bases). The germline V gene has CDR1 SGHRS and CDR2 YFSETQ. CDR3 size: 15 residues. Trimming took off 0 bases at V and 8 bases at J, with 14 bases between the two ends. The CDR3 nucleotides are TGCGCCAGCAGCTTGGTTGGCAGGGAGGGGGAAAAACTGTTTTTT. Translating gives CASSLVGREGEKLFF.